This note documents a single T cell receptor (beta chain) sequence. The antigen remains unidentified. This record comes from a study of T cells in localized non-small cell lung cancer. The assay was immunoSEQ multiplex PCR, and TCRdb's table has in-frame clones only and misses some. The table lists fewer than 90,000 clones, 60% to 85% of them singletons. This CDR3 spans 14 amino acids. The V end was cut by 11 bases, the J end by 0 bases, with 15 bases between. The germline V gene has CDR1 LNHDA and CDR2 SQIVND (reference sequence). Findings and limits, study-wide: A median of 57 of the top 100 tumor clones appeared in adjacent lung, which was paired and uninvolved. Adjacent uninvolved lung tissue had the highest T cell clonality, exceeding tumor.

Sequences were derived from PBMCs, sampled before any cancer treatment. The source is a man aged 35-69 years with stage II squamous cell lung carcinoma. The genes are TRBV19 and TRBJ2-3; D might be TRBD1 (5 bases). CDR3 coding DNA: TGTGCCGGTGCCGACAGTGGGAGCACAGATACGCAGTATTTT. Its protein product is CAGADSGSTDTQYF. The variable domain in full, with the rest retrieved from reference TRBV19 and TRBJ2-3, is DGGITQSPKYLFRKEGQNVTLSCEQNLNHDAMYWYRQDPGQGLRLIYYSQIVNDFQKGDIAEGYSVSREKKESFPLTVTSAQKNPTAFYLCAGADSGSTDTQYFGPGTRLTVL.